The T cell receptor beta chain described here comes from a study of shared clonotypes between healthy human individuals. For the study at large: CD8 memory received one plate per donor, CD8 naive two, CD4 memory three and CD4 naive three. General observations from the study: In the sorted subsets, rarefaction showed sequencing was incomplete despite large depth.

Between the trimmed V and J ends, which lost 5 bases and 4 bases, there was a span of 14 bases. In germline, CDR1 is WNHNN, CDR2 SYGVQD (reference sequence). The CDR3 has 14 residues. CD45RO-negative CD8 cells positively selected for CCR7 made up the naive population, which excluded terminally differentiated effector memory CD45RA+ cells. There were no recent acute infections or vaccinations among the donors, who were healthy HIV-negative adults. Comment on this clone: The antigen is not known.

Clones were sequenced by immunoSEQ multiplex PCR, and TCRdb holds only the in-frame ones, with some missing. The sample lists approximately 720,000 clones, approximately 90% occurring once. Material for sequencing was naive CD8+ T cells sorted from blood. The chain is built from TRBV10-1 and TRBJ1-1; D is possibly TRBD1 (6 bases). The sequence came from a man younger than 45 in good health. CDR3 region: CASSNPGEATEAFF. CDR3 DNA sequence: TGCGCCAGCAGTAACCCAGGGGAGGCCACTGAAGCTTTCTTT.